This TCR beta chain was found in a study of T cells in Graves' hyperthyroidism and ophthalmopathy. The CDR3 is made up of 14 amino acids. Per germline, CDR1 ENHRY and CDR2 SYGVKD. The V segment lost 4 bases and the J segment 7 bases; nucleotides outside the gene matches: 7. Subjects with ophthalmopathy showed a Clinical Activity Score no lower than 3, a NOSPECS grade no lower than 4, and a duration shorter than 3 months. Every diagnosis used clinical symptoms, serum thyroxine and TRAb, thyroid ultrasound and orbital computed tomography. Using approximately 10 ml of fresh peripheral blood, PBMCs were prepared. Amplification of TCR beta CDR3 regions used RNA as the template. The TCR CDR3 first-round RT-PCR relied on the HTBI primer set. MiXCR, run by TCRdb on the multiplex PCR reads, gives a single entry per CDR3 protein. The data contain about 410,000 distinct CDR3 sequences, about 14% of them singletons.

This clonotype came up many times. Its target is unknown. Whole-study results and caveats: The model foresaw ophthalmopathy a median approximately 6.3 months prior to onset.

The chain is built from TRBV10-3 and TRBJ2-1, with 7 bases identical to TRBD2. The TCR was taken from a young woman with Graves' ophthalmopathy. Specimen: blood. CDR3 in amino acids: CAISVGGFGNEQFF. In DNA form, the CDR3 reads TGTGCCATCAGTGTCGGGGGGTTTGGTAATGAGCAGTTCTTC.